This paragraph covers one T cell receptor (beta chain) sequence. These data are taken from a study of blood T cell repertoires in COVID-19. Study summary: In each case, the material was cDNA or gDNA derived from T cells, B-cell-depleted T cells, or PBMCs.

TCRdb keeps only in-frame clones here, not all; method: immunoSEQ multiplex PCR. The profile shows 140,000 or so clones, approximately 89% of them singletons. Germline assignment: CDR1 SGHAT and CDR2 FQNNGV. The CDR3 has 14 amino acids. V lost 3 bases to trimming and J lost 8 bases, with 16 bases between them. The V and J genes are TRBV11-2 and TRBJ1-2; D is unclear. This clonotype originated in a human donor in a cohort sampled during active COVID-19. Sequenced sample: peripheral blood. CDR3 in DNA: TGTGCCAGCAGCTTTTCGTCTCTCTATCGAGGCTACACCTTC. Encoded protein: CASSFSSLYRGYTF.